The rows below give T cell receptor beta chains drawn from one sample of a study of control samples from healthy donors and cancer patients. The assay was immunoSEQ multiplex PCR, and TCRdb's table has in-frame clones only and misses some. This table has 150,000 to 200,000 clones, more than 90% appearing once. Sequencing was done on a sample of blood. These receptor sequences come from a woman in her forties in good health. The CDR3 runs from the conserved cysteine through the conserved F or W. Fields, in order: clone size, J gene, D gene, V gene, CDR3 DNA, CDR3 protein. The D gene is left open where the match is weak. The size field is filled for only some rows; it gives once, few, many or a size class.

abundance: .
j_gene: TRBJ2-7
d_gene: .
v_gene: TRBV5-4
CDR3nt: TGTGCCAGCAGCTTGGGGGCCAGCGGGGAGCAGTACTTC
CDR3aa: CASSLGASGEQYF

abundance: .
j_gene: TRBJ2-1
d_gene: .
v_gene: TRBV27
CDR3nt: TGTGCCAGCAAGGGGAAGGGTAATGAGCAGTTCTTC
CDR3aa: CASKGKGNEQFF

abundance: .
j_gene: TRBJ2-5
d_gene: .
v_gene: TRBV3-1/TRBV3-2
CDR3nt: TGTGCCAGCAGCCAAGTTACGTATTTAAAGACCCAGTACTTC
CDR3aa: CASSQVTYLKTQYF

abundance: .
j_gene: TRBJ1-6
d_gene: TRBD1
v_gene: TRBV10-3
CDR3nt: TGTGCCATCAGTAATGACAGGGAGAATTCACCCCTCCACTTT
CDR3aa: CAISNDRENSPLHF

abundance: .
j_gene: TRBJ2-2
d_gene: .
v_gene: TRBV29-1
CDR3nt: TGCAGCGTCCCGGCGACCGGGGAGCTGTTTTTT
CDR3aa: CSVPATGELFF

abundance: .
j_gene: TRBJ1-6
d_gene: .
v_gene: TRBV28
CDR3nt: TGTGCCAGCAGTGACGAGGGGAACTATAATTCACCCCTCCACTTT
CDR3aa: CASSDEGNYNSPLHF

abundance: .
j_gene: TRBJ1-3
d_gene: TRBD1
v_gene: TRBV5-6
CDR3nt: TGTGCCAGCAGCACTGGACAGGGCTCTGGAAACACCATATATTTT
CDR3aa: CASSTGQGSGNTIYF

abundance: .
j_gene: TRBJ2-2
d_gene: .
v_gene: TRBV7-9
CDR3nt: TGTGCCAGCAGCCGAGCGACCGGCACGAACACCGGGGAGCTGTTTTTT
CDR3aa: CASSRATGTNTGELFF

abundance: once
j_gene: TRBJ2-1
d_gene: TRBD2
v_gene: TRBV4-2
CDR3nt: TGTGCCAGCAGCCAAGAGGGGGTTAGCGGGGCGTACAATGAGCAGTTCTTC
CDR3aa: CASSQEGVSGAYNEQFF

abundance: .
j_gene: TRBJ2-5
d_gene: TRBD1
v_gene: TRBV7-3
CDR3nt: TGTGCCAGCAGCGCCTCAGGGGGCGAGGAGACCCAGTACTTC
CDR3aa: CASSASGGEETQYF

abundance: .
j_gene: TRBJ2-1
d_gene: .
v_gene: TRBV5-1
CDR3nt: TGCGCCAGCAGCTTGGGGGGTTACAATGAGCAGTTCTTC
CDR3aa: CASSLGGYNEQFF

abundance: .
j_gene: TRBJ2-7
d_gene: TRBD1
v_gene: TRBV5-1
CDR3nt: TGCGCCAGCAGCTTGGGGACAGGGGCCAAAAACTACGAGCAGTACTTC
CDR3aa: CASSLGTGAKNYEQYF

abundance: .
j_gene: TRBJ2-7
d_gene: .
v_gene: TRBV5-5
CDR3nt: TGTGCCAGCACCCGAGCATGGGGGAGTACCTACGAGCAGTACTTC
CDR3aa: CASTRAWGSTYEQYF

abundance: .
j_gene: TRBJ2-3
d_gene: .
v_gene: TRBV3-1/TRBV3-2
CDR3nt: TGTGCCAGCGACGGGGGACACACAGATACGCAGTATTTT
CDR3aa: CASDGGHTDTQYF

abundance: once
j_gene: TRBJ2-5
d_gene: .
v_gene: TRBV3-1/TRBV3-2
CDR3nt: TGTGCCAGCAGCCCCCTAGGGGAGACCCAGTACTTC
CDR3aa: CASSPLGETQYF

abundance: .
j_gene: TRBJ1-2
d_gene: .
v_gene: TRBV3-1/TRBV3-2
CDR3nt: TGTGCCAGCCGTTTGGGAAGTGGCTACACCTTC
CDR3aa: CASRLGSGYTF

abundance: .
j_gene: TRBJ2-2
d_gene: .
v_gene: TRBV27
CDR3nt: TGTGCCAGCAGTTTGACACGTGAGGCCGGGGAGCTGTTTTTT
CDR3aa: CASSLTREAGELFF

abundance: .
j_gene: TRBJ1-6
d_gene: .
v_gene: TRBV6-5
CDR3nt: TGTGCCAGCAGCCCGACTTTAGACACCTATTCACCCCTCCACTTT
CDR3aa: CASSPTLDTYSPLHF

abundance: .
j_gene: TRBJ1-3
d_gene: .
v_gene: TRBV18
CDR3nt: TGTGCCAGCTCACCGGACGGGGGCTCTGGAAACACCATATATTTT
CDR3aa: CASSPDGGSGNTIYF

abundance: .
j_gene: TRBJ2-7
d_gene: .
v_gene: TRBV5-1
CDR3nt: TGCGCCAGCAGCTTGGACGGCACCTACGAGCAGTACTTC
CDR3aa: CASSLDGTYEQYF

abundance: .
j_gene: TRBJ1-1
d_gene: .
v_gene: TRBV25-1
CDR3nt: TGTGCCAGCAGTGAATTAGGACAGAACACTGAAGCTTTCTTT
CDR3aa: CASSELGQNTEAFF

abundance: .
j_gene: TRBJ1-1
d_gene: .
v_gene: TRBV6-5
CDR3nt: TGTGCCAGCAGAATGAACACTGAAGCTTTCTTT
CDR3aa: CASRMNTEAFF